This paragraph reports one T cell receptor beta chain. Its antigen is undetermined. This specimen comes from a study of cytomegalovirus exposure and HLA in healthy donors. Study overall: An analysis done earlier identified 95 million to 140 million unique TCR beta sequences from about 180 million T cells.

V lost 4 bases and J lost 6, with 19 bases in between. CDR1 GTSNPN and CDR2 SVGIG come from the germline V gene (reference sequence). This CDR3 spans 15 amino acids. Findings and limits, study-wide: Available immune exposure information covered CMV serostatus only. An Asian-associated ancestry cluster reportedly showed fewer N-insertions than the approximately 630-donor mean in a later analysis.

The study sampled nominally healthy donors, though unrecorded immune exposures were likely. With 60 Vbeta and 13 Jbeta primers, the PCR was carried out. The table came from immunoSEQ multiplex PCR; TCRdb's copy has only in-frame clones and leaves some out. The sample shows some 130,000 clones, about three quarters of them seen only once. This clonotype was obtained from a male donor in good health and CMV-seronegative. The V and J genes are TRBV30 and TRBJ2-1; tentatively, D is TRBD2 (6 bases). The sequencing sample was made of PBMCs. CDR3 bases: TGTGCCTGGAACCCAGGGACTGCCTCTGGCAATGAGCAGTTCTTC. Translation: CAWNPGTASGNEQFF. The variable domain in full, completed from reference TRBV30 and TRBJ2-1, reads SQTIHQWPATLVQPVGSPLSLECTVEGTSNPNLYWYRQAAGRGLQLLFYSVGIGQISSEVPQNLSASRPQDRQFILSSKKLLLSDSGFYLCAWNPGTASGNEQFFGPGTRLTVL.